These 4 T cell receptor beta chains came from one sample sequenced in a study of shared T cell receptors in the human thymus. The assay was immunoSEQ multiplex PCR, and TCRdb's table has in-frame clones only and misses some. In the table there are hundreds of thousands of clones, approximately 87% of which are singletons. The data also belong to a second study, concerning human thymus T cells.

The sample consisted of thymocytes. All receptors come from a boy under two years old with a congenital heart defect.

The genes are TRBV15 and TRBJ2-1, with D perhaps matching TRBD2 (6 bases). This CDR3 spans 14 amino acids. Trimming took 4 bases from V and 7 from J, leaving 14 bases between them. Germline CDR1 is LNHNV and CDR2 is YYDKDF (reference sequence). The CDR3 nucleotides read TGTGCCACCAGCACGGGAGTCGAGTGGAATGAGCAGTTCTTC. This sequence encodes CATSTGVEWNEQFF.

The chain combines TRBV29-1 with TRBJ1-4; possible D gene TRBD1, 5 bases. The CDR3 totals 13 residues. Germline V gives CDR1 SQVTM, CDR2 ANQGSEA. V was clipped by 2 bases and J by 5 bases, with 9 bases between them. The CDR3 spells CSVERGGNEKLFF. In DNA, the CDR3 is TGCAGCGTTGAAAGGGGAGGGAATGAAAAACTGTTTTTT.

The chain uses TRBV28 and TRBJ1-5; no clear D. The CDR3 sequence is 16 residues long. Trimming cost V 7 bases and J 3 bases, with 19 bases left between them. Germline-derived CDR1 and CDR2 are MDHEN and SYDVKM. CDR3 nucleotide sequence: TGTGCCAGCACTCAAAAAGCGACCTTTGTCAATCAGCCCCAGCATTTT. Protein: CASTQKATFVNQPQHF.

The CDR3 DNA is TGTGCCAGCAGCTTAGGGGAGGGGGGGCTCTACGAGCAGTACTTC. As protein: CASSLGEGGLYEQYF. J is TRBJ2-7 and V is TRBV7-9; TRBD2 is a possible D gene (7 bases). This CDR3 has 15 residues. The V gene lost 1 base and the J gene lost 3 bases, with 13 bases spanning the gap. Germline V gives CDR1 SEHNR, CDR2 FQNEAQ (reference sequence).